This TCR beta chain originates from a study of T cells in Graves' hyperthyroidism and ophthalmopathy. The cohort's ophthalmopathy patients, a group with duration under 3 months, had a Clinical Activity Score of at least 3 and a NOSPECS grade of at least 4. Trimming left V 5 bases short and J 8 bases short, with 15 bases between. The length of the CDR3 is 13 residues. Germline V CDR1 and CDR2: SGHVS, FQNEAQ. What was amplified from RNA transcripts were TCR beta CDR3 regions. First-round RT-PCR of the TCR CDR3 relied on the HTBI primer set. MiXCR, run by TCRdb on the multiplex PCR reads, gives a single entry per CDR3 protein. The repertoire holds under 550,000 distinct CDR3 sequences, with 15% to 20% as singletons.

The sequenced sample was blood. V and J are TRBV7-8 and TRBJ1-2; D not resolved. This receptor was identified in a middle-aged man with Graves' ophthalmopathy. The CDR3 here is CASSQGMGNGYTF. CDR3 bases: TGTGCCAGCAGCCAAGGGATGGGAAACGGCTACACCTTC.